The T cell receptor beta chain described here comes from a study of blood T cell repertoires in COVID-19. Looking at the study overall: Spain, Italy and the United States supplied samples that represented acute and convalescent COVID-19. Sources were T cells, B-cell-depleted T cells, or PBMCs; the material itself was cDNA or gDNA.

The CDR3 is 17 residues long. CDR1 is SGDLS, CDR2 YYNGEE, per germline. V gave up 4 bases and J gave up 0 bases, with 14 bases separating them. Study processing details: Amplification with reference gene primers provided the estimates of nucleated cell counts. Assay: immunoSEQ multiplex PCR; the TCRdb copy retains only in-frame clones and omits some. V and J calls and clone size are those listed in that table; D and trimming were worked out from the DNA. This table holds around 97,000 clones, around 90% found once. This receptor was obtained from an older woman with acute or convalescent COVID-19. Input material: peripheral blood. This chain uses TRBV9 with TRBJ2-6; D is possibly TRBD2 (5 bases). CDR3 DNA sequence: TGTGCCAGCAGCTTTAGCGCGGGCCACTCTGGGGCCAACGTCCTGACTTTC. The encoded protein is CASSFSAGHSGANVLTF.